This TCR beta chain was sequenced in a study of T-cell memory formation after mild COVID-19. Study in general: Across donors, TCR clusters were largely donor specific.

This clonotype has at least ten counts. Its antigen remains unknown. Trimming removed 2 bases from V and 0 bases from J, with 8 bases in between. The CDR3 is 15 amino acids. Per the germline V gene, CDR1 is SGDLS and CDR2 is YYNGEE. Study conclusions and caveats: Shrinking CD4+ clones resided mostly in CM and EM, and CD8+ ones in EMRA.

Each CDR3 protein is one row after TCRdb ran MiXCR on the 5' RACE reads. The sample lists some 300,000 distinct CDR3 sequences; roughly a fifth were seen once. V usage is TRBV9 and J usage is TRBJ2-2; tentative D call: TRBD1 (6 bases). Sequenced: PBMCs or a T cell subset sorted from them (not recorded which). This clonotype originated in a man younger than 30 who had mild COVID-19 (a few samples of this study predate the infection). Cell type and time point are not known. DNA of the CDR3: TGTGCCAGCAGCGTTGGGGGCTCGAACACCGGGGAGCTGTTTTTT. Protein product: CASSVGGSNTGELFF. The whole variable domain, remainder taken from reference TRBV9 and TRBJ2-2, is DSGVTQTPKHLITATGQRVTLRCSPRSGDLSVYWYQQSLDQGLQFLIQYYNGEERAKGNILERFSAQQFPDLHSELNLSSLELGDSALYFCASSVGGSNTGELFFGEGSRLTVL.